The 19 T cell receptor beta chains below come from one sample, sequenced in a study of siplizumab effects on memory and regulatory T cells. Sequenced by immunoSEQ multiplex PCR; TCRdb stores in-frame clones only, minus some. Here the sample spans over 100,000 clones, about 94% being singletons. The sequencing sample was made of Tregs sorted from blood. These receptors were obtained from a human donor in good health.

The V and J genes are TRBV27 and TRBJ2-1; maybe TRBD2 (6 bases). Trimming took 4 bases from V and 0 from J, leaving 13 bases between them. From germline, CDR1 is MNHEY and CDR2 SMNVEV (reference sequence). The CDR3 totals 16 residues. CDR3 nucleotide sequence: TGTGCCAGCAGTTGGGAGGCTTCCAGCTCCTACAATGAGCAGTTCTTC. It translates to CASSWEASSSYNEQFF.

CDR3 protein: CASSWASSYNEQFF. Written as DNA, the CDR3 is TGCGCCAGCAGCTGGGCTTCCTCCTACAATGAGCAGTTCTTC. This chain connects TRBV5-1 to TRBJ2-1; no definite D call. The CDR3 has 14 residues. The V end lost 3 bases, the J end lost 0 bases, and 7 bases lay between the germline ends. CDR1 is SGHRS and CDR2 is YFSETQ in the germline V gene.

This chain links TRBV9 with TRBJ1-1; maybe TRBD1 (5 bases). Trimming shortened V by 7 bases and J by 0 bases, and 13 bases separated the two germline ends. The CDR3 loop spans 14 amino acids. Germline loops: CDR1 SGDLS, CDR2 YYNGEE. DNA for the CDR3: TGTGCCAGCTCCTTTAGGGGTTTGAACACTGAAGCTTTCTTT. This codes for CASSFRGLNTEAFF. The variable domain in full, with the rest retrieved from reference TRBV9 and TRBJ1-1, is DSGVTQTPKHLITATGQRVTLRCSPRSGDLSVYWYQQSLDQGLQFLIQYYNGEERAKGNILERFSAQQFPDLHSELNLSSLELGDSALYFCASSFRGLNTEAFFGQGTRLTVV.

This chain links TRBV11-1 with TRBJ1-2; D unclear. Trimming removed 4 bases at V and 4 bases at J, with 7 bases between. The CDR3 has 12 amino acids. Per the germline V gene, CDR1 is SGHAT and CDR2 is FQDESV (reference sequence). The CDR3 nucleotides read TGTGCCAGCAGCTCGGCTGCCTATGGCTACACCTTC. It encodes CASSSAAYGYTF. Supplemented by reference TRBV11-1 and TRBJ1-2, the full variable domain reads EAEVAQSPRYKITEKSQAVAFWCDPISGHATLYWYRQILGQGPELLVQFQDESVVDDSQLPKDRFSAERLKGVDSTLKIQPAELGDSAMYLCASSSAAYGYTFGSGTRLTVV.

The chain has TRBV27 and TRBJ1-1; D ambiguous. The CDR3 totals 13 residues. Germline V gene data show CDR1 as MNHEY and CDR2 as SMNVEV (reference sequence). V lost 2 bases and J 5 bases, leaving 9 bases between the germline ends. The CDR3 DNA reads as TGTGCCAGCAGTTTAGTTGGGAGAACTGAAGCTTTCTTT. Its protein product is CASSLVGRTEAFF.

The chain employs TRBV5-6 and TRBJ1-3; 7 bases align to TRBD1. Germline V lookup: CDR1 SGHDT, CDR2 YYEEEE. With 4 bases clipped from V and 0 bases from J, the junction kept 4 bases outside the gene matches. The CDR3 loop spans 15 amino acids. The CDR3 here is CASSGTAGSGNTIYF. CDR3 coding DNA: TGTGCCAGCAGCGGGACAGCCGGCTCTGGAAACACCATATATTTT.

The chain joins TRBV1 to TRBJ1-5; the table's D gene call, TRBD1, was not cross checked with the DNA. TRBV1 is noted as a pseudogene. The CDR3 has 18 amino acids. The CDR3 sequence is CTSSQGYKRDRGNQPQHF. The CDR3 DNA sequence: TGCACCAGCAGCCAAGGATACAAACGGGACAGAGGCAATCAGCCCCAGCATTTT.

V usage is TRBV6-5 and J usage is TRBJ2-7; D possibly uses TRBD1 or TRBD2 (6 bases each). The CDR3 is made up of 13 amino acids. CDR1 and CDR2 from the germline V gene are MNHEY and SVGAGI. Trimming removed 10 bases at V and 5 bases at J, with 18 bases between. CDR3 in DNA: TGTGCCACCAGCCCGGGGGCTGGGAACGAGCAGTACTTC. Translating gives CATSPGAGNEQYF.

The CDR3 sequence is CASNPGLPGDTQYF. DNA of the CDR3: TGTGCCAGCAACCCGGGACTCCCAGGGGATACGCAGTATTTT. J is TRBJ2-3 and V is TRBV9; possibly TRBD2 for D (6 bases). Germline lookup yields CDR1 SGDLS and CDR2 YYNGEE. V lost 6 bases and J lost 6, with 17 bases in between. CDR3 length: 14 residues.

The chain combines TRBV9 with TRBJ2-3; 16 positions match TRBD2. There are 17 residues in the CDR3. V lost 3 bases, J lost 5 bases, and 6 bases stayed unmatched. From germline, CDR1 is SGDLS and CDR2 YYNGEE. CDR3 nucleotide sequence: TGTGCCAGCAGCGGCCCGGGGACTAGCGGGAGGGTAGATACGCAGTATTTT. This translates into CASSGPGTSGRVDTQYF.

CDR3 protein: CASSTSGSDSPLHF. CDR3 in DNA: TGTGCCAGCAGTACGTCAGGGTCCGATTCACCCCTCCACTTT. J is TRBJ1-6 and V is TRBV6-5, with a weak D call TRBD1 (5 bases). The CDR3 spans 14 residues. CDR1 MNHEY and CDR2 SVGAGI come from the germline V gene. Trimming pared 5 bases from V and 8 bases from J, leaving 13 bases between.

The rearrangement uses TRBV25-1 and TRBJ1-2; D call uncertain. This CDR3 is 13 amino acids long. The V and J ends lost 3 bases and 8 bases respectively, with 13 bases between them. Germline V gene data show CDR1 as MGHDK and CDR2 as SYGVNS. Here the CDR3 reads CASSDTWTDGYTF. The CDR3 DNA reads as TGTGCCAGCAGTGATACCTGGACGGACGGCTACACCTTC.

This clone was observed a single time. V and J are TRBV19 and TRBJ1-5; perhaps TRBD1 as D (6 bases). Trimming removed 5 bases from V and 1 base from J, with 9 bases in between. CDR1 is LNHDA and CDR2 is SQIVND in the germline V gene (reference sequence). The CDR3 consists of 14 residues. The DNA for the CDR3 is TGTGCCAGTAGTTGGGGGGGCAGCAATCAGCCCCAGCATTTT. Its protein is CASSWGGSNQPQHF.

This chain links TRBV2 with TRBJ2-5; tentatively, D is TRBD2 (6 bases). Trimming took 6 bases from V and 1 from J, leaving 9 bases between them. The CDR3 loop spans 13 amino acids. The germline V gene encodes CDR1 SNHLY and CDR2 FYNNEI. This CDR3 is CASSPGSQETQYF. The CDR3 DNA is TGTGCCAGCAGCCCCGGGAGCCAAGAGACCCAGTACTTC.

This chain's CDR3 is CASSLQGTDEQFF. CDR3 bases: TGTGCCAGCAGCTTACAGGGTACGGATGAGCAGTTCTTC. This rearrangement joins TRBV7-6 to TRBJ2-1, with D possibly TRBD1 on 5 matching bases. The V and J ends lost 2 bases and 8 bases respectively, with 10 bases between them. The CDR3 spans 13 residues. Germline CDR1 and CDR2: SGHVS and FNYEAQ.

The rearrangement links TRBV4-1 to TRBJ1-4; unclear D gene. The germline V gene has CDR1 MGHRA and CDR2 YSYEKL. CDR3 length equals 15 residues. V was clipped by 2 bases and J by 2 bases, with 9 bases between them. This CDR3 reads CASSQFGSTNEKLFF. CDR3 DNA sequence: TGCGCCAGCAGCCAATTCGGGTCTACTAATGAAAAACTGTTTTTT.

The J gene is TRBJ1-2, the V gene TRBV7-9, with TRBD1 as a possible D gene (5 bases). CDR1 and CDR2 from the germline V gene are SEHNR and FQNEAQ (reference sequence). The CDR3 runs 15 residues. Trimming cost V 1 base and J 6 bases, with 15 bases left between them. The CDR3 reads CASSLVQGGLDGYTF. In DNA, the CDR3 is TGTGCCAGCAGCTTAGTGCAGGGCGGCTTAGATGGCTACACCTTC.

The chain recombines TRBV5-1 with TRBJ2-1; TRBD2 matches 7 bases. This CDR3 is 15 amino acids long. After removal of 4 bases from V and 0 bases from J, the junction contained 4 bases not matched to a gene. Germline V CDR1 and CDR2: SGHRS, YFSETQ. The CDR3 sequence: CASSGAGSSYNEQFF. DNA of the CDR3: TGCGCCAGCAGCGGAGCGGGGAGCTCCTACAATGAGCAGTTCTTC.

The rearrangement links TRBV19 to TRBJ2-3; 9 bases align to TRBD1. There are 15 residues in the CDR3. V lost 2 bases and J lost 6; bases outside the gene matches: 6. Germline CDR1 and CDR2: LNHDA and SQIVND (reference sequence). This chain's CDR3 is CASSITGQGWDTQYF. For the CDR3, the DNA is TGTGCCAGTAGTATAACCGGACAGGGGTGGGATACGCAGTATTTT.